Sequencing of this TCR beta chain was carried out in a study of breast tumors, draining lymph nodes, adjacent tissues. General study points: Data only fit, rather than demonstrated, lymph node origin of most tumor T cells. Compared with basal-like, luminal-like tumors shared significantly more repertoire with nontumor tissue. Tumor repertoires ranked between lymph nodes and nontumor tissue in diversity, with V and J gene preferences.

TCRdb re-derived calls from the multiplex PCR reads in MiXCR, one entry per CDR3 protein. The sample contains about 200,000 distinct CDR3 sequences, approximately 33% of which appear only once. At least ten counts were recorded for this clonotype. Antigen: not known. Samples came from axillary lymph nodes draining the breast cancer. This TCR derives from a female donor with breast cancer. Some clones in this sample may be carry-over from other donors' samples. Sequencing was done on a sample of axillary lymph node tissue.

This chain's CDR3 is CSVPSGSLWGDTQYF. The CDR3 coding sequence is TGCAGTGTCCCAAGCGGGAGTTTATGGGGGGATACGCAGTATTTT. The rearrangement joins TRBV20-1 to TRBJ2-3; 8 bases are a match to TRBD2. Germline V lookup: CDR1 DFQATT, CDR2 SNEGSKA (reference sequence). The CDR3 totals 15 residues. Unmatched junction bases numbered 15, after V lost 7 bases and J lost 6 bases.